Below, one T cell receptor (beta chain) is given with its context. Per the original methods: Reference gene primer amplification in the assay estimated nucleated cell counts. Data came from immunoSEQ multiplex PCR; TCRdb stores just in-frame clones and leaves some out. The V and J calls and clone size come from that table; D and trimming were worked out from the DNA. The profile covers 84,000 or so clones, with around four fifths appearing a single time and around 13% taken by the ten largest. The sample comes from a study of blood T cell repertoires in COVID-19. Study overall: Sites in the United States, Italy and Spain provided acute and convalescent COVID-19 samples. T cells, B-cell-depleted T cells, or PBMCs supplied cDNA or gDNA.

The CDR3 runs to 16 residues. V gave up 5 bases and J gave up 2 bases; unmatched junction bases: 10. CDR1 is SEHNR, CDR2 FQNEAQ, per germline (reference sequence). This chain connects TRBV7-9 to TRBJ2-7; 9 bases match TRBD1. This clonotype originated in a human donor in a cohort sampled during active COVID-19. The sample was peripheral blood. The CDR3 sequence is CASSPPPRQGAYEQYF. For the CDR3, the DNA is TGTGCCAGCAGCCCCCCCCCGAGACAGGGGGCCTACGAGCAGTACTTC.